These 24 T cell receptor beta chains share one sample of origin, sequenced in a study of identifying expanded T cells in peripheral blood. Assay: immunoSEQ multiplex PCR; the TCRdb copy retains only in-frame clones and omits some. The sample yields roughly 100,000 clones, about nine tenths seen once. Sequenced sample: blood. The source of these receptors is a person aged 18-70 years in good health.

V is TRBV7-6 and J is TRBJ2-1; 10 nucleotides align to TRBD2. Trimming at V came to 5 bases and at J to 4 bases, leaving 5 bases not matched to a gene. This CDR3 is 15 amino acids long. Germline V gives CDR1 SGHVS, CDR2 FNYEAQ. CDR3 region: CASSPLAGVYNEQFF. CDR3 nucleotide sequence: TGTGCCAGCAGCCCCCTAGCGGGAGTGTACAATGAGCAGTTCTTC.

The V call is TRBV28, the J call TRBJ2-3; 10 nucleotides agree with TRBD2. There are 16 residues in the CDR3. Germline V gene sequence: CDR1 MDHEN, CDR2 SYDVKM. V gave up 5 bases and J gave up 5 bases; unmatched junction bases: 10. In DNA form, the CDR3 reads TGTGCCAGCAGTCCCCGGCTAGCGGGAGTAGTAGATACGCAGTATTTT. It encodes CASSPRLAGVVDTQYF.

The chain is built from TRBV7-8 and TRBJ1-1; no reliable D call. With 4 bases removed from V and 5 bases from J, the gap between germline ends came to 11 bases. This CDR3 has 13 residues. CDR1 SGHVS and CDR2 FQNEAQ come from the germline V gene. DNA of the CDR3: TGTGCCAGCAGCTCTGACCGAAGGACTGAAGCTTTCTTT. Its translation: CASSSDRRTEAFF.

V and J are TRBV2 and TRBJ1-2, with D unresolved. The CDR3 runs to 13 residues. V was pared by 7 bases and J by 3 bases, with 12 bases between. Germline lookup yields CDR1 SNHLY and CDR2 FYNNEI. The CDR3 region has the DNA TGTGCCAGCATGCCAGACCTATACTATGGCTACACCTTC. Translation gives CASMPDLYYGYTF.

The chain joins TRBV5-1 to TRBJ2-3, with TRBD2 matching 8 bases. Germline V gene data show CDR1 as SGHRS and CDR2 as YFSETQ. Trimming removed 3 bases from V and 2 bases from J; junction bases left unmatched: 2. This CDR3 contains 14 residues. The CDR3 sequence is CASSSGLDTDTQYF. The DNA for the CDR3 is TGCGCCAGCAGCTCGGGACTAGACACAGATACGCAGTATTTT.

The chain uses TRBV4-1 and TRBJ1-5; maybe TRBD1 (5 bases). Germline V CDR1 and CDR2: MGHRA, YSYEKL. The CDR3 is 16 amino acids. Trimming took off 5 bases at V and 6 bases at J, with 20 bases between the two ends. CDR3 coding DNA: TGCGCCAGCAGCTTTCACACTGTCACAGGAAGTCAGCCCCAGCATTTT. Its translation: CASSFHTVTGSQPQHF.

V gene TRBV4-3 combines with J gene TRBJ2-3; tentative D call: TRBD1 (5 bases). Trimming removed 2 bases at V and 0 bases at J, with 15 bases between. The CDR3 length is 17 residues. Germline-derived CDR1 and CDR2 are LGHNA and YSLEER. The CDR3 DNA reads as TGCGCCAGCAGCCAATGGCTGACTTCAGGGAGCACAGATACGCAGTATTTT. It yields the protein CASSQWLTSGSTDTQYF.

This clone has just a few counts. V gene TRBV5-1 combines with J gene TRBJ2-3, with D perhaps TRBD1 (6 bases). The V gene lost 4 bases and the J gene lost 4 bases, with 19 bases spanning the gap. The germline V gene encodes CDR1 SGHRS and CDR2 YFSETQ. This CDR3 is 16 amino acids long. For the CDR3, the DNA is TGCGCCAGCAGCCTCGCCATGGGGGCTGTGTCAGATACGCAGTATTTT. It codes for CASSLAMGAVSDTQYF. The whole variable domain, remainder taken from reference TRBV5-1 and TRBJ2-3, is KAGVTQTPRYLIKTRGQQVTLSCSPISGHRSVSWYQQTPGQGLQFLFEYFSETQRNKGNFPGRFSGRQFSNSRSEMNVSTLELGDSALYLCASSLAMGAVSDTQYFGPGTRLTVL.

This chain connects TRBV18 to TRBJ1-6, with 8 bases fitting TRBD1. CDR1 is KGHSH and CDR2 is LQKENI in the germline V gene. The CDR3 runs to 17 residues. V gave up 3 bases and J gave up 9 bases; unmatched junction bases: 13. The CDR3 nucleotides read TGTGCCAGCTCACCTGGACAGGGCCCTGGGAGGGGTTCACCCCTCCACTTT. This translates into CASSPGQGPGRGSPLHF.

The chain has TRBV7-3 and TRBJ1-5; D is undetermined. This CDR3 is built from 13 residues. Germline CDR1 reads SGHTA; CDR2 reads FQGTGA. Trimming pared 1 base from V and 0 bases from J, leaving 1 base between. The DNA of the CDR3 is TGTGCCAGCAGCTTAAATAGCAATCAGCCCCAGCATTTT. Protein sequence: CASSLNSNQPQHF.

The V call is TRBV20-1, the J call TRBJ2-1, with D uncertain. Per germline, CDR1 DFQATT and CDR2 SNEGSKA (reference sequence). This CDR3 spans 10 amino acids. The V and J ends lost 6 bases and 15 bases respectively, with 15 bases between them. The CDR3 loop reads CSADPLVPFF. DNA for the CDR3: TGCAGTGCCGATCCTCTAGTTCCGTTCTTC.

The chain combines TRBV5-7 with TRBJ1-3; D may be TRBD1 (5 bases). TRBV5-7 belongs to the ORF category, with a function that is uncertain. This CDR3 contains 16 residues. V lost 0 bases and J 4 bases, leaving 14 bases between the germline ends. The CDR3 reads CASSLATGGRGNTIYF. DNA for the CDR3: TGTGCCAGCAGCTTGGCTACCGGGGGGAGAGGAAACACCATATATTTT.

This chain links TRBV28 with TRBJ1-4; 7 bases line up with TRBD1. V lost 4 bases, J lost 0 bases, and 5 bases stayed unmatched. The CDR3 is 16 residues long. Per germline, CDR1 MDHEN and CDR2 SYDVKM. CDR3 coding DNA: TGTGCCAGCAGTTCCCCGACAGGGACAACTAATGAAAAACTGTTTTTT. Its protein is CASSSPTGTTNEKLFF.

The V call is TRBV5-6, the J call TRBJ2-7; TRBD2 is a possible D gene (7 bases). The CDR3 has 14 amino acids. Germline V lookup: CDR1 SGHDT, CDR2 YYEEEE. Trimming pared 7 bases from V and 4 bases from J, leaving 18 bases between. The CDR3: CASRRTGGLYEQYF. The CDR3 region has the DNA TGTGCCAGCCGAAGAACGGGGGGCTTGTACGAGCAGTACTTC.

The V call is TRBV30, the J call TRBJ2-5; TRBD1 matches 7 bases. Germline V gene data show CDR1 as GTSNPN and CDR2 as SVGIG (reference sequence). J lost 3 bases, V lost 5 bases, and 6 bases had no gene match. The CDR3 has 13 residues. For the CDR3, the DNA is TGTGCCTGGGCCCGGGACAGAAAAGAGACCCAGTACTTC. Amino acid sequence: CAWARDRKETQYF.

This chain joins TRBV5-1 and TRBJ2-7; TRBD2 matches 13 bases. Trimming cost V 6 bases and J 1 base; bases outside gene matches: 13. Germline CDR1 is SGHRS and CDR2 is YFSETQ. This CDR3 has 18 amino acids. The CDR3 spells CASTKPGTSGIPSYEQYF. The CDR3 DNA follows: TGCGCCAGCACCAAACCCGGGACTAGCGGGATCCCGTCCTACGAGCAGTACTTC.

The chain employs TRBV4-3 and TRBJ1-1; 12 bases fit TRBD1. The CDR3 extends over 15 amino acids. V dropped 4 bases and J dropped 1; count of bases not matched to a gene: 1. Looked up from germline, CDR1 is LGHNA and CDR2 is YSLEER. CDR3 bases: TGCGCCAGCAGCCCGGGACAGGGGGCGAACACTGAAGCTTTCTTT. Its protein is CASSPGQGANTEAFF.

The chain has TRBV6-1 and TRBJ2-3; 12 bases fit TRBD2. From germline, CDR1 is MNHNS and CDR2 SASEGT. Trimming removed 4 bases from V and 0 bases from J; junction bases left unmatched: 5. The CDR3 sequence is 17 residues long. The CDR3 DNA reads as TGTGCCAGCAGTGGCCCCGGACTAGCGGGAAGCACAGATACGCAGTATTTT. Its translation is CASSGPGLAGSTDTQYF.

This chain connects TRBV9 to TRBJ2-3, with a possible D match to TRBD1 (6 bases). The CDR3 sequence is 15 residues long. With 0 bases removed from V and 7 bases from J, the gap between germline ends came to 15 bases. The germline V gene encodes CDR1 SGDLS and CDR2 YYNGEE. The CDR3 spells CASSVGQTGKYTQYF. The CDR3 nucleotides read TGTGCCAGCAGCGTAGGGCAAACAGGGAAATATACGCAGTATTTT.

This chain uses TRBV7-9 with TRBJ1-2; 7 nucleotides align to TRBD1. Trimming took 5 bases from V and 3 from J; bases not matched to a gene: 6. This CDR3 has 14 amino acids. Germline loops: CDR1 SEHNR, CDR2 FQNEAQ (reference sequence). CDR3 protein: CASSPLGGDYGYTF. In DNA form, the CDR3 reads TGTGCCAGCAGCCCATTAGGGGGCGACTATGGCTACACCTTC.

This rearrangement joins TRBV4-2 to TRBJ1-2; D call uncertain. CDR1 and CDR2 from the germline V gene are LGHNA and YNFKEQ. There are 14 residues in the CDR3. V was cut by 0 bases and J by 3 bases, with 8 bases left in between. The CDR3 nucleotides read TGTGCCAGCAGCCAAGACCGTTCCGACTATGGCTACACCTTC. Encoded protein: CASSQDRSDYGYTF.

The chain combines TRBV2 with TRBJ2-4; either TRBD1 or TRBD2 may fit D (5 bases each). The CDR3 loop spans 14 amino acids. CDR1 and CDR2 (germline): SNHLY, FYNNEI. Trimming left V 3 bases short and J 10 bases short, with 16 bases between. The CDR3 spells CASSERGQLGIQYF. CDR3 bases: TGTGCCAGCAGTGAGAGGGGTCAACTCGGGATTCAGTACTTC.

The V call is TRBV5-1, the J call TRBJ1-1, with D uncertain. The CDR3 is 15 amino acids. Germline V lookup: CDR1 SGHRS, CDR2 YFSETQ. The ends were cut back, 2 bases at V and 0 bases at J, with 11 bases in the middle. Here the CDR3 reads CASSLGGRMNTEAFF. In nucleotides, the CDR3 is TGCGCCAGCAGCTTAGGAGGTCGGATGAACACTGAAGCTTTCTTT.

The CDR3: CASSLPRGNEQYF. The CDR3 region has the DNA TGTGCCAGCAGCTTACCGCGGGGGAACGAGCAGTACTTC. This chain connects TRBV11-2 to TRBJ2-7; 7 bases align to TRBD2. V lost 2 bases and J lost 5; bases outside the gene matches: 3. Per germline, CDR1 SGHAT and CDR2 FQNNGV. This CDR3 is built from 13 residues. The complete variable domain, with remaining parts taken from reference TRBV11-2 and TRBJ2-7, reads EAGVAQSPRYKIIEKRQSVAFWCNPISGHATLYWYQQILGQGPKLLIQFQNNGVVDDSQLPKDRFSAERLKGVDSTLKIQPAKLEDSAVYLCASSLPRGNEQYFGPGTRLTVT.